This is a list of T cell receptor beta chains from one sample in a study of regulatory T cells in long-lasting Graves disease. In TCRdb, the multiplex PCR reads were re-called with MiXCR into one record per CDR3 protein. The table has 500,000 to 800,000 distinct CDR3 sequences, roughly 30% seen once. Sequences were derived from peripheral blood mononuclear cells (PBMCs), sampled when the disease was refractory, from a patient treated with antithyroid drugs. Receptors originate from a female donor with Graves disease. The CDR3 runs from the conserved cysteine through the conserved F or W. D genes are given only for firm matches. Size is omitted from some rows. Given values are once, few, many or a class for expanded clones.

>TRBJ1-1|NA|once|TRBV19
CASGGRAEAFF
TGTGCCAGCGGAGGAAGGGCTGAAGCTTTCTTT
>TRBJ2-5|TRBD1|many|TRBV2
CASTRDRGPQETQYF
TGTGCCAGCACCCGGGACAGGGGGCCGCAAGAGACCCAGTACTTC
>TRBJ1-1|NA|NA|TRBV19
CASSFLGWGTEAFF
TGTGCCAGTAGTTTCCTAGGCTGGGGCACTGAAGCTTTCTTT
>TRBJ1-1|NA|NA|TRBV29-1
CSVEGGGLGTEAFF
TGCAGCGTTGAAGGAGGGGGGCTCGGCACTGAAGCTTTCTTT
>TRBJ1-2|NA|many|TRBV20-1
CSALEGFYGYTF
TGCAGTGCCCTCGAGGGGTTCTATGGCTACACCTTC
>TRBJ2-7|TRBD1|NA|TRBV11-1
CASSSRDRGIHEQYF
TGTGCCAGCAGTTCCCGGGACAGGGGTATCCACGAGCAGTACTTC
>TRBJ1-2|NA|NA|TRBV5-1
CASSLSGQSYGYTF
TGCGCCAGCAGCCTGAGTGGACAGTCCTATGGCTACACCTTC
>TRBJ2-7|NA|many|TRBV6-1
CASSEALRADSYEQYF
TGTGCCAGCAGTGAAGCGCTTCGGGCAGACTCCTACGAGCAGTACTTC
>TRBJ1-5|NA|NA|TRBV27
CASSSTGSYSNQPQHF
TGTGCCAGCAGTTCAACAGGGAGCTATAGCAATCAGCCCCAGCATTTT
>TRBJ1-2|NA|many|TRBV28
CASSTRNPYGYTF
TGTGCCAGCAGTACAAGAAACCCATATGGCTACACCTTC
>TRBJ2-5|NA|few|TRBV12-3/TRBV12-4
CASSLSDGGLDF
TGTGCCAGCAGTTTATCCGACGGCGGGTTAGACTTC
>TRBJ1-3|NA|NA|TRBV12-5
CASGLETGPSGNTIYF
TGTGCTAGTGGTTTGGAGACAGGACCCTCTGGAAACACCATATATTTT
>TRBJ1-1|NA|NA|TRBV29-1
CSVGPSMNTEAFF
TGCAGCGTAGGGCCGTCGATGAACACTGAAGCTTTCTTT
>TRBJ1-4|TRBD1|many|TRBV6-1
CASSAGTGAEKLFF
TGTGCCAGCAGCGCCGGGACAGGGGCGGAAAAACTGTTTTTT
>TRBJ1-2|NA|few|TRBV28
CASRLEGLGNYGYTF
TGTGCCAGCAGACTGGAGGGGCTCGGTAACTATGGCTACACCTTC
>TRBJ2-5|NA|NA|TRBV11-2
CASSLDRETHYF
TGTGCCAGCAGCTTAGACCGGGAGACCCATTACTTC
>TRBJ2-2|NA|NA|TRBV5-1
CASSLIDGPNTGELFF
TGCGCCAGCAGCTTAATTGACGGACCGAACACCGGGGAGCTGTTTTTT